This T cell receptor beta chain appears in the sequencing data of a study of blood T cell repertoires in COVID-19. Study context: Collection of acute and convalescent COVID-19 samples took place in the United States, Italy and Spain. In each case, the material was cDNA or gDNA derived from T cells, B-cell-depleted T cells, or PBMCs.

Sequencing was performed with immunoSEQ multiplex PCR; in TCRdb, only in-frame clones are kept and a portion is missing. This sample has 150,000 to 250,000 clones, with around four fifths found just once. This CDR3 spans 13 amino acids. The ends were cut back, 2 bases at V and 4 bases at J, with 9 bases in the middle. Germline-derived CDR1 and CDR2 are GTSNPN and SVGIG (reference sequence). This TCR came from a human donor with acute or convalescent COVID-19. The donor label of this sample is uncertain. Sequencing input: peripheral blood. V and J are TRBV30 and TRBJ1-5; D is unclear. For the CDR3, the DNA is TGTGCCTGGAGTCTTACAGATAATCAGCCCCAGCATTTT. This codes for CAWSLTDNQPQHF.